This entry describes one TCR beta chain. Its antigen is still unknown. A much larger clone lies one base from this, so it may be a read error. Different DNA sequences within this sample yield the same CDR3. The data are from a study of CD8 T cell repertoires and HIV-1 epitope variants. Study in general: An uncultured baseline aliquot held 1M T cells.

Assay: immunoSEQ multiplex PCR; the TCRdb copy retains only in-frame clones and omits some. Of about 95,000 clones listed, roughly four fifths are singletons. Study findings and constraints: The assay identified only TCR beta chains of antigen-proliferating T cells. The TAALDMSHF plasma variant had no responses, unlike KF9 (about five clonotypes) and HW9 (one).

This CDR3 contains 14 residues. Unmatched junction bases numbered 0, after V lost 0 bases and J lost 1 base. Germline V gives CDR1 SGDLS, CDR2 YYNGEE. Sequenced input: uncultured baseline CD8+ T cells from peripheral blood mononuclear cells (PBMCs). This TCR was sampled from a male donor with HIV. The chain carries TRBV9 and TRBJ1-1; 7 bases are shared with TRBD1. The CDR3 sequence: CASSVAGGNTEAFF. In nucleotides, the CDR3 is TGTGCCAGCAGCGTAGCAGGGGGGAACACTGAAGCTTTCTTT.